Presented here are 31 T cell receptor beta chains from one specimen sequenced in a study of blood T cells in healthy people across ages. A second PCR of 7 to 11 cycles used a sample-barcoded 5' primer and a J-beta primer mix. TCRdb ran MiXCR on the 5' RACE reads and lists one entry per CDR3 protein. The data show 540,000 or so distinct CDR3 sequences, around 24% seen once. This same sample was also part of a study on T cells of mothers and their children.

Material for sequencing was blood. These receptor sequences come from a boy between 10 and 17 years old in good health.

With respect to this clonotype: One end of the junction fails to match germline, which may point to a read error. The chain joins TRBV5-6 to TRBJ2-7; 13 bases agree with TRBD2. CDR3 length: 15 amino acids. CDR1 and CDR2 (germline): SGHDT, YYEEEE. The CDR3 loop is CAGSRGTSGKYEQYF. DNA of the CDR3: TGTGCCGGCAGCCGGGGGACTAGCGGGAAATACGAGCAGTACTTC.

The chain is built from TRBV12-3 or TRBV12-4 and TRBJ2-5, with D tentatively TRBD1 (6 bases). With the DNA end fitting TRBJ2-1 better, the J assignment may be wrong. This CDR3 region has 18 residues. CDR3 residues: CASSFRRGGPDLYNEQFF. Written as DNA, the CDR3 is TGTGCCAGCAGTTTCCGCAGGGGCGGACCCGACCTCTACAATGAGCAGTTCTTC.

This clonotype was seen a few times. The rearrangement links TRBV28 to TRBJ2-1; possibly TRBD1 for D (5 bases). V was trimmed by 5 bases and J by 12 bases, leaving 17 bases between them. The CDR3 consists of 13 residues. Germline assignment: CDR1 MDHEN and CDR2 SYDVKM. The DNA for the CDR3 is TGTGCCAGCAGTATCTCAGGGATCGTAGGGCAGTTCTTC. Its protein is CASSISGIVGQFF.

There are a few counts of this clonotype. DNA for the CDR3: TGCGCCAGCAGCCAAATTCGGGTGGGACCGTACGAGCAGTACTTC. Amino acid sequence: CASSQIRVGPYEQYF. This sequence joins TRBV4-3 and TRBJ2-7; possibly TRBD1 or TRBD2 for D (5 bases each). The V and J ends lost 2 bases and 4 bases respectively, with 15 bases between them. Germline-derived CDR1 and CDR2 are LGHNA and YSLEER. The CDR3 totals 15 residues.

This clonotype was recorded many times. The chain recombines TRBV6-5 with TRBJ2-7; possible D gene TRBD2, 5 bases. This CDR3 contains 13 residues. V was pared by 5 bases and J by 1 base, with 9 bases between. The germline CDR1 and CDR2 sequences are MNHEY and SVGAGI. The CDR3 DNA reads TGTGCCAGCAGTGCCGGGGAATCCTACGAGCAGTACTTC. Translated: CASSAGESYEQYF.

This clonotype was recorded a few times. The chain has TRBV28 and TRBJ1-1; D is ambiguous. The CDR3 sequence is 14 residues long. V was clipped by 7 bases and J by 6 bases, with 18 bases between them. Germline values: CDR1 MDHEN, CDR2 SYDVKM. The CDR3 sequence is CASTFPGEHAEAFF. The CDR3 coding sequence is TGTGCCAGCACCTTCCCCGGGGAACACGCTGAAGCTTTCTTT.

The chain employs TRBV5-4 and TRBJ2-3, with TRBD2 identical over 8 bases. The junction had 8 bases not matched to a gene; V was cut back by 0 bases and J by 2 bases. CDR3 length equals 17 residues. Germline V gene data show CDR1 as SGHNT and CDR2 as YYREEE (reference sequence). The CDR3 nucleotides read TGTGCCAGCAGCTTGGTCGGCGGGGGGTCCGACACAGATACGCAGTATTTT. It codes for CASSLVGGGSDTDTQYF. Full variable domain (missing parts from reference TRBV5-4 and TRBJ2-3): ETGVTQSPTHLIKTRGQQVTLRCSSQSGHNTVSWYQQALGQGPQFIFQYYREEENGRGNFPPRFSGLQFPNYSSELNVNALELDDSALYLCASSLVGGGSDTDTQYFGPGTRLTVL.

V is TRBV20-1 and J is TRBJ2-3; no definite D call. Germline-derived CDR1 and CDR2 are DFQATT and SNEGSKA (reference sequence). V was cut by 0 bases and J by 6 bases, with 1 base left in between. This CDR3 spans 10 amino acids. The DNA for the CDR3 is TGCAGTGCTAGAGATGATACGCAGTATTTT. Amino acid sequence: CSARDDTQYF.

This clonotype turned up a few times. The chain uses TRBV7-2 and TRBJ1-5, with D uncertain. Germline V gene sequence: CDR1 SGHTA, CDR2 FQGNSA. The CDR3 is 13 residues long. Trimming removed 4 bases from V and 7 bases from J, with 11 bases in between. The DNA of the CDR3 is TGTGCCAGCAGCTCCTATACGGGGCAGCCCCAGCATTTT. Its translation: CASSSYTGQPQHF. Supplemented by reference TRBV7-2 and TRBJ1-5, the full variable domain reads GAGVSQSPSNKVTEKGKDVELRCDPISGHTALYWYRQSLGQGLEFLIYFQGNSAPDKSGLPSDRFSAERTGGSVSTLTIQRTQQEDSAVYLCASSSYTGQPQHFGDGTRLSIL.

This clonotype has just a few counts. The rearrangement joins TRBV5-1 to TRBJ2-3; 10 bases are shared with TRBD1. V trimming: 4 bases; J trimming: 2 bases; junction bases outside the gene matches: 7. Looked up from germline, CDR1 is SGHRS and CDR2 is YFSETQ. This CDR3 spans 16 amino acids. The CDR3 protein is CASSGRQGAFTDTQYF. As DNA, the CDR3 is TGCGCCAGCAGCGGCAGACAGGGGGCCTTCACAGATACGCAGTATTTT.

This clonotype was seen more than once but under ten times. This chain's CDR3 is CASSGGTAGLADYEQYF. The DNA for the CDR3 is TGTGCCAGCAGCGGAGGGACAGCGGGACTAGCTGACTACGAGCAGTACTTC. The rearrangement joins TRBV7-9 to TRBJ2-7; 9 nucleotides align to TRBD2. CDR1 and CDR2 (germline): SEHNR, FQNEAQ (reference sequence). The ends lost 5 bases at V and 3 bases at J; junction bases unmatched: 14. The CDR3 contains 17 residues.

This clonotype was seen only a few times. J is TRBJ2-7 and V is TRBV11-2, with TRBD2 identical over 7 bases. The CDR3 covers 16 residues. CDR1 is SGHAT and CDR2 is FQNNGV in the germline V gene. The J segment lost 2 bases and the V segment lost 0 bases, leaving 7 bases of the junction unmatched. The DNA for the CDR3 is TGTGCCAGCAGCTTAGATCTAGCGGCGGAAACCTACGAGCAGTACTTC. This gives the protein CASSLDLAAETYEQYF.

This clonotype occurred many times. At one of its ends the junction is not consistent with the germline gene, which may arise from a read error. The chain joins TRBV5-1 to TRBJ2-5, with D possibly TRBD1 on 5 matching bases. CDR1 is SGHRS, CDR2 YFSETQ, per germline. CDR3 length: 13 amino acids. The CDR3 sequence: CASSLTGVETQYF. CDR3 bases: TGTGCCAGCAGCCTAACAGGAGTAGAGACCCAGTACTTC.

This clonotype was observed a few times. The chain combines TRBV12-3 or TRBV12-4 with TRBJ2-5; no reliable D call. This CDR3 region has 13 residues. V was cut by 6 bases and J by 2 bases, with 10 bases left in between. DNA for the CDR3: TGTGCCAGCAGCCCCCCCCGGCAAGAGACCCAGTACTTC. This encodes CASSPPRQETQYF.

The chain recombines TRBV6-6 with TRBJ2-5; 7 bases match TRBD1. Germline values: CDR1 MNHNY, CDR2 SVGAGI (reference sequence). The CDR3 contains 15 residues. V was clipped by 6 bases and J by 2 bases; unmatched bases: 9. This CDR3 reads CASSQTGLGQETQYF. CDR3 coding DNA: TGTGCCAGCAGCCAGACAGGGTTGGGGCAAGAGACCCAGTACTTC.

This clonotype showed up just a few times. The rearrangement links TRBV5-1 to TRBJ1-1, with 9 bases identical to TRBD1. The CDR3 loop spans 15 amino acids. Germline V gives CDR1 SGHRS, CDR2 YFSETQ. The V segment lost 3 bases and the J segment 2 bases; nucleotides outside the gene matches: 5. CDR3 DNA: TGCGCCAGCAGCTGGACAGGGGCTGAAAACACTGAAGCTTTCTTT. As protein: CASSWTGAENTEAFF.

This clonotype came up a few times. The chain links TRBV12-3 or TRBV12-4 to TRBJ1-6; D remains ambiguous. The CDR3 contains 14 residues. V was pared by 6 bases and J by 2 bases, with 8 bases between. CDR3 DNA: TGTGCCAGCAGCCCTGGGGCCTATAATTCACCCCTCCACTTT. Its translation: CASSPGAYNSPLHF.

V usage is TRBV6-5 and J usage is TRBJ1-4, with D possibly matching TRBD1 (5 bases). Trimming took off 6 bases at V and 4 bases at J, with 12 bases between the two ends. Germline values: CDR1 MNHEY, CDR2 SVGAGI. The CDR3 loop spans 14 amino acids. The CDR3 here is CASSPWRGNEKLFF. CDR3 nucleotides: TGTGCCAGCAGCCCTTGGAGGGGTAATGAAAAACTGTTTTTT.

This clonotype was counted between two and nine times. J is TRBJ2-7 and V is TRBV15, with D tentatively TRBD2 (5 bases). V dropped 1 base and J dropped 2 bases, with 12 bases sitting between them. CDR3 length: 15 residues. Germline V CDR1 and CDR2: LNHNV, YYDKDF (reference sequence). Here the CDR3 DNA reads TGTGCCACCAGCAGAGCTCCTAGCCCTGCCTACGAGCAGTACTTC. Residues: CATSRAPSPAYEQYF.

This sequence joins TRBV7-9 and TRBJ2-5; 8 bases are a match to TRBD2. The CDR3 runs to 15 residues. With 5 bases clipped from V and 5 bases from J, the junction kept 10 bases outside the gene matches. Looked up from germline, CDR1 is SEHNR and CDR2 is FQNEAQ (reference sequence). CDR3 sequence (DNA): TGTGCCAGCAGCCCCGGGACTAGGTCAAGGGAGACCCAGTACTTC. Translating it yields CASSPGTRSRETQYF. The full variable domain, its missing parts supplied by reference TRBV7-9 and TRBJ2-5, is DTGVSQNPRHKITKRGQNVTFRCDPISEHNRLYWYRQTLGQGPEFLTYFQNEAQLEKSRLLSDRFSAERPKGSFSTLEIQRTEQGDSAMYLCASSPGTRSRETQYFGPGTRLLVL.

This sequence joins TRBV6-5 and TRBJ2-7; the D call may be TRBD1 or TRBD2 (6 bases each). CDR1 is MNHEY, CDR2 SVGAGI, per germline. Trimming removed 4 bases from V and 2 bases from J, with 9 bases in between. This CDR3 comprises 13 residues. CDR3 region: CASSWGATYEQYF. CDR3 DNA: TGTGCCAGCAGTTGGGGGGCAACCTACGAGCAGTACTTC.

This clonotype was counted only a few times. The chain has TRBV6-4 and TRBJ2-3, with D maybe TRBD2 (5 bases). The germline gives CDR1 MRHNA, CDR2 SNTAGT. The CDR3 length is 13 residues. V lost 3 bases and J lost 6, with 10 bases in between. CDR3 nucleotide sequence: TGTGCCAGCAGTGAACAACGAGGGGATACGCAGTATTTT. Amino acid sequence: CASSEQRGDTQYF.

The chain joins TRBV9 to TRBJ2-5; perhaps D is TRBD1 or TRBD2 (5 bases each). Germline CDR1 SGDLS, CDR2 YYNGEE. The CDR3 sequence is 15 residues long. V dropped 2 bases and J dropped 1 base, with 12 bases sitting between them. The CDR3 region is CASSVDPGTQETQYF. The CDR3 DNA follows: TGTGCCAGCAGCGTGGATCCCGGGACCCAAGAGACCCAGTACTTC.

The J gene is TRBJ2-5, the V gene TRBV3-1, with TRBD2 identical over 9 bases. Per the germline V gene, CDR1 is LGHDT and CDR2 is YNNKEL (reference sequence). This CDR3 region has 16 residues. After removal of 6 bases from V and 1 base from J, the junction contained 9 bases not matched to a gene. The CDR3 is CASRYTLAGTQETQYF. The CDR3, as DNA: TGTGCCAGCAGGTATACTCTAGCGGGAACCCAAGAGACCCAGTACTTC.

This rearrangement joins TRBV4-2 to TRBJ2-1; D not resolved. Trimming shortened V by 0 bases and J by 0 bases, and 9 bases separated the two germline ends. There are 16 residues in the CDR3. Germline assignment: CDR1 LGHNA and CDR2 YNFKEQ. The CDR3 here is CASSQDVRSSYNEQFF. Written as DNA, the CDR3 is TGTGCCAGCAGCCAAGATGTCAGGAGCTCCTACAATGAGCAGTTCTTC.

This chain connects TRBV12-3 or TRBV12-4 to TRBJ1-1, with D unclear. The CDR3 spans 15 residues. V lost 1 base to trimming and J lost 7 bases, with 16 bases between them. CDR3 residues: CASSLGEGRRYEAFF. DNA of the CDR3: TGTGCCAGCAGTTTAGGAGAGGGCCGCCGATATGAAGCTTTCTTT.

J is TRBJ1-1 and V is TRBV7-3; D may be TRBD1 (5 bases). The CDR3 covers 13 residues. Trimming took off 3 bases at V and 4 bases at J, with 9 bases between the two ends. Germline CDR1 and CDR2: SGHTA and FQGTGA. The CDR3: CASSFGAITEAFF. In DNA form, the CDR3 reads TGTGCCAGCAGCTTTGGGGCGATCACTGAAGCTTTCTTT. The whole variable domain, remainder taken from reference TRBV7-3 and TRBJ1-1, is GAGVSQTPSNKVTEKGKYVELRCDPISGHTALYWYRQSLGQGPEFLIYFQGTGAADDSGLPNDRFFAVRPEGSVSTLKIQRTERGDSAVYLCASSFGAITEAFFGQGTRLTVV.

The V and J genes are TRBV7-2 and TRBJ2-5, with 8 bases that match TRBD1. CDR3 length: 15 residues. Germline V gives CDR1 SGHTA, CDR2 FQGNSA. V lost 2 bases to trimming and J lost 3 bases; unmatched junction nucleotides: 5. The CDR3 region is CASSLQGARKETQYF. The CDR3 bases are TGTGCCAGCAGCTTACAGGGGGCGAGGAAAGAGACCCAGTACTTC.

This clonotype came up many times. The CDR3 DNA is TGTGCCAGCAGTTTTGACAGGGGCCTCCAAGAGACCCAGTACTTC. Protein product: CASSFDRGLQETQYF. The genes are TRBV25-1 and TRBJ2-5; TRBD1 matches 8 bases. The CDR3 has 15 residues. CDR1 and CDR2 (germline): MGHDK, SYGVNS. V gave up 5 bases and J gave up 1 base; unmatched junction bases: 6.

The table lists this clonotype with a few counts. The chain is built from TRBV3-1 and TRBJ2-4; TRBD2 is a possible D gene (6 bases). V shed 6 bases and J shed 9 bases, with 15 bases lying between them. CDR1 is LGHDT, CDR2 YNNKEL, per germline (reference sequence). The CDR3 covers 13 residues. CDR3 amino acids: CASSPTVGGIQYF. The CDR3 nucleotides are TGTGCCAGCAGTCCAACCGTGGGGGGCATTCAGTACTTC.

This clonotype was observed many times. The chain carries TRBV20-1 and TRBJ2-4; the D gene is possibly TRBD1 (6 bases). Germline lookup yields CDR1 DFQATT and CDR2 SNEGSKA (reference sequence). Trimming pared 0 bases from V and 0 bases from J, leaving 9 bases between. The CDR3 runs 15 residues. The DNA for the CDR3 is TGCAGTGCTAGAGACCTGACAGGAGCCAAAAACATTCAGTACTTC. This encodes CSARDLTGAKNIQYF.